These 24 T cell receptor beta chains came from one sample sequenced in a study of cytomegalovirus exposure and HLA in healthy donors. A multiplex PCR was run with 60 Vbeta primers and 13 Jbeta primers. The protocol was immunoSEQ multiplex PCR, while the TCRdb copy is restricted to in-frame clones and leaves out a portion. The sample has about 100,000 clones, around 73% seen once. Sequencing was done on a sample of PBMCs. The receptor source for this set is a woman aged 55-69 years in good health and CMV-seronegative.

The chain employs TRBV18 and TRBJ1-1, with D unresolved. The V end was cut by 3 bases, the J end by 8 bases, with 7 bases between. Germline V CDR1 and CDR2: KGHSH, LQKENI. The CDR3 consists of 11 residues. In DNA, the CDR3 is TGTGCCAGCTCACCTGGCGGAGAAGCTTTCTTT. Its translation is CASSPGGEAFF.

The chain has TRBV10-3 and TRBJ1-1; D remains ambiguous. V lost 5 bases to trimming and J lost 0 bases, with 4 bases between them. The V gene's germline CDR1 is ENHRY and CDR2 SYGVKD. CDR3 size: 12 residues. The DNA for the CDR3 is TGTGCCATCAGTCACATGAACACTGAAGCTTTCTTT. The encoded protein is CAISHMNTEAFF.

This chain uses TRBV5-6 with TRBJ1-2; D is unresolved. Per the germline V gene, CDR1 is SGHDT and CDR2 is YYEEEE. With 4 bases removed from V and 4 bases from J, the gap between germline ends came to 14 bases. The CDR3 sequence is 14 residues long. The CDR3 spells CASSPRGQSYGYTF. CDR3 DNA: TGTGCCAGCAGCCCCCGCGGGCAGTCCTATGGCTACACCTTC.

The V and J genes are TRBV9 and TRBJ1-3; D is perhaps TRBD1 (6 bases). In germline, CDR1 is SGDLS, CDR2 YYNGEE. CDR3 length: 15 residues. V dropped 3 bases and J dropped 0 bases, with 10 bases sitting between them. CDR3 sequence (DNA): TGTGCCAGCAGCGCCCGACAGGACTCTGGAAACACCATATATTTT. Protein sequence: CASSARQDSGNTIYF.

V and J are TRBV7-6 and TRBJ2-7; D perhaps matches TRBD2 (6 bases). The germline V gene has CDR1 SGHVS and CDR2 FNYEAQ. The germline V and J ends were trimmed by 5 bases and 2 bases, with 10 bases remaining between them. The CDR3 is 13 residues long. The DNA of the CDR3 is TGTGCCAGCAGCACCGGGACTCCCTACGAGCAGTACTTC. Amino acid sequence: CASSTGTPYEQYF.

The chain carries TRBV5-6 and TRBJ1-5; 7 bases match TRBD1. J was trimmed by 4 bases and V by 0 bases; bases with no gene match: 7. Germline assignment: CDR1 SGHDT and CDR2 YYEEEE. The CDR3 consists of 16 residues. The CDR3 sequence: CASSLAGQPVNQPQHF. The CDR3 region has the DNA TGTGCCAGCAGCTTGGCGGGACAGCCTGTTAATCAGCCCCAGCATTTT.

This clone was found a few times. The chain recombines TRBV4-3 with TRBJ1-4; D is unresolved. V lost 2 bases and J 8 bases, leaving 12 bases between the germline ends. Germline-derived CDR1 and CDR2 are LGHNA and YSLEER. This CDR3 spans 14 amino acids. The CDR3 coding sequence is TGCGCCAGCAGCCAATACGTGGAGGACGAAAAACTGTTTTTT. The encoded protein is CASSQYVEDEKLFF.

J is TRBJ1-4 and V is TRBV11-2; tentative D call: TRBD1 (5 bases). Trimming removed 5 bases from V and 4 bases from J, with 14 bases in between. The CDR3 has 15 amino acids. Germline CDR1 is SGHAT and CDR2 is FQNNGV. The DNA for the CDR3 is TGTGCCAGCAGCCTTCGCGGGACGGGTAATGAAAAACTGTTTTTT. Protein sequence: CASSLRGTGNEKLFF.

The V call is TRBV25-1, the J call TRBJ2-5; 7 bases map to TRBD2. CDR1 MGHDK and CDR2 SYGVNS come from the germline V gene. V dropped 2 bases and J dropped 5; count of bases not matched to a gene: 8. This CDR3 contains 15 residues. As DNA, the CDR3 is TGTGCCAGCAGTGAAGGGGGGAGGGCCTGGGAGACCCAGTACTTC. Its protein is CASSEGGRAWETQYF.

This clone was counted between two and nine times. CDR3 in amino acids: CSAGLVYEQYF. The CDR3 bases are TGCAGTGCGGGACTAGTATACGAGCAGTACTTC. V is TRBV20-1 and J is TRBJ2-7, with 8 bases fitting TRBD2. Per germline, CDR1 DFQATT and CDR2 SNEGSKA (reference sequence). The CDR3 is made up of 11 amino acids. Trimming cost V 6 bases and J 4 bases; bases outside gene matches: 2.

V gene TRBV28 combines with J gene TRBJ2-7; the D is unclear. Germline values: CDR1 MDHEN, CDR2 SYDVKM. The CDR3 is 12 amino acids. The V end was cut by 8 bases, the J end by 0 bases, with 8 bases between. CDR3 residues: CASSRISYEQYF. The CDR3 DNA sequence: TGTGCCAGCTCCAGGATCTCCTACGAGCAGTACTTC.

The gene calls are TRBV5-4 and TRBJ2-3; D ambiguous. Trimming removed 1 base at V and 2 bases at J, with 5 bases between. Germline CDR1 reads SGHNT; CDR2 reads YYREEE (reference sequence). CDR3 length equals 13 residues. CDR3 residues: CASSLKLTDTQYF. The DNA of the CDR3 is TGTGCCAGCAGCTTGAAGCTCACAGATACGCAGTATTTT.

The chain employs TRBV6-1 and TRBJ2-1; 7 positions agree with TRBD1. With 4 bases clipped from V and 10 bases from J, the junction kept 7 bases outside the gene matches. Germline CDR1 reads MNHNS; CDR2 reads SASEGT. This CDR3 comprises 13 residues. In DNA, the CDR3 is TGTGCCAGCAGTGGGACAGGCAAGGAGGAGCAGTTCTTC. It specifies CASSGTGKEEQFF.

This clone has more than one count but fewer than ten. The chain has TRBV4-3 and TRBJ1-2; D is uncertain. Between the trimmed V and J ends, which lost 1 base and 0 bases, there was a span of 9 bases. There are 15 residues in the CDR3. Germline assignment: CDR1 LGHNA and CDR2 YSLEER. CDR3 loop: CASSQVQAPNYGYTF. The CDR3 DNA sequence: TGCGCCAGCAGCCAAGTCCAGGCCCCTAACTATGGCTACACCTTC.

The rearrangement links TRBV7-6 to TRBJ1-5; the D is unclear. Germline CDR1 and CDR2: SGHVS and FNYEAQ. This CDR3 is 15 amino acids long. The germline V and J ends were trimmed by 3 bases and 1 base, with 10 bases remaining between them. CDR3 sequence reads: CASSFFDGSNQPQHF. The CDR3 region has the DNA TGTGCCAGCAGCTTTTTCGACGGGAGCAATCAGCCCCAGCATTTT.

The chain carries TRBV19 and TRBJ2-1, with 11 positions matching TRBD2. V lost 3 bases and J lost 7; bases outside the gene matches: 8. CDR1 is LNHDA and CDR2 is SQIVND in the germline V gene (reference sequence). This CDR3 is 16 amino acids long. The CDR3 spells CASSIASSGGANEQFF. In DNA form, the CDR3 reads TGTGCCAGTAGTATCGCAAGTAGCGGGGGGGCAAATGAGCAGTTCTTC. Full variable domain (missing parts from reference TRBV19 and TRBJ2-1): DGGITQSPKYLFRKEGQNVTLSCEQNLNHDAMYWYRQDPGQGLRLIYYSQIVNDFQKGDIAEGYSVSREKKESFPLTVTSAQKNPTAFYLCASSIASSGGANEQFFGPGTRLTVL.

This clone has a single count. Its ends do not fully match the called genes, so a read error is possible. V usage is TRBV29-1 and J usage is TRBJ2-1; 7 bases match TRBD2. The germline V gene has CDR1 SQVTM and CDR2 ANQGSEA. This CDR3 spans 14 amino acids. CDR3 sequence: CSVDGGSSYSEQFF. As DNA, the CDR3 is TGCAGCGTTGACGGCGGGAGCTCCTACAGTGAGCAGTTCTTC.

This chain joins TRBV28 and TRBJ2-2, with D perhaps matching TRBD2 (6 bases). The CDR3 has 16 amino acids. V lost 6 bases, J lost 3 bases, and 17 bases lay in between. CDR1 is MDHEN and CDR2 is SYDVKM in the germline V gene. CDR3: CASSPSGQTYTGELFF. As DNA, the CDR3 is TGTGCCAGCAGCCCCAGCGGGCAGACATACACCGGGGAGCTGTTTTTT.

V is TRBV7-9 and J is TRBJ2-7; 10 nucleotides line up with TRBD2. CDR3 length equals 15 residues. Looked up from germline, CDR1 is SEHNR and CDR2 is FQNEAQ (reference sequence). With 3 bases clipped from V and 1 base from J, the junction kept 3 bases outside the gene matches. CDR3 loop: CASSFLAGESYEQYF. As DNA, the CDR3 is TGTGCCAGCAGCTTCCTAGCGGGGGAATCCTACGAGCAGTACTTC.

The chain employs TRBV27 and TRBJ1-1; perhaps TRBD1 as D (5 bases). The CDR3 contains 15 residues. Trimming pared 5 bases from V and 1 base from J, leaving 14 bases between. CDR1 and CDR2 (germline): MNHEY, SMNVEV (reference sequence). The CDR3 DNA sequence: TGTGCCAGCAGTCCGGGGACTTTCGCGAACACTGAAGCTTTCTTT. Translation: CASSPGTFANTEAFF.

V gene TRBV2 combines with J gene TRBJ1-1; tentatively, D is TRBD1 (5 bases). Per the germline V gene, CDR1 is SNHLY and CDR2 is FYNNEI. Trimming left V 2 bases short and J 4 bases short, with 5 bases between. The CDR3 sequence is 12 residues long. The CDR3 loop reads CASSEQGTEAFF. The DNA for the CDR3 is TGTGCCAGCAGTGAACAGGGCACTGAAGCTTTCTTT.

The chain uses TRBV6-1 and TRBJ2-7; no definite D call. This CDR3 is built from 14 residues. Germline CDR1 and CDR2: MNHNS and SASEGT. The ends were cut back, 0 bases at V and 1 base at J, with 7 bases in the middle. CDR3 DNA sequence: TGTGCCAGCAGTGAAGCCTGGGCATCCTACGAGCAGTACTTC. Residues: CASSEAWASYEQYF.

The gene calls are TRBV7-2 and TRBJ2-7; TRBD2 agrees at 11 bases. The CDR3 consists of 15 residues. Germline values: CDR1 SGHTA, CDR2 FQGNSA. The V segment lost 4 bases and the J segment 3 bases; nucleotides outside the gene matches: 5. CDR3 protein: CASSSGLAGIYEQYF. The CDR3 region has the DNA TGTGCCAGCAGCTCTGGACTAGCGGGTATCTACGAGCAGTACTTC.

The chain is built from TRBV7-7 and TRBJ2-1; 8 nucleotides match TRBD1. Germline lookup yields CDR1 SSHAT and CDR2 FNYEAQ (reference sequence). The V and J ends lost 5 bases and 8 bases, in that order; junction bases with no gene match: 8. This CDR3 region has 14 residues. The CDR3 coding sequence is TGTGCCAGCAGCCAACGGACAGGGCTCGATGAGCAGTTCTTC. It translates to CASSQRTGLDEQFF.